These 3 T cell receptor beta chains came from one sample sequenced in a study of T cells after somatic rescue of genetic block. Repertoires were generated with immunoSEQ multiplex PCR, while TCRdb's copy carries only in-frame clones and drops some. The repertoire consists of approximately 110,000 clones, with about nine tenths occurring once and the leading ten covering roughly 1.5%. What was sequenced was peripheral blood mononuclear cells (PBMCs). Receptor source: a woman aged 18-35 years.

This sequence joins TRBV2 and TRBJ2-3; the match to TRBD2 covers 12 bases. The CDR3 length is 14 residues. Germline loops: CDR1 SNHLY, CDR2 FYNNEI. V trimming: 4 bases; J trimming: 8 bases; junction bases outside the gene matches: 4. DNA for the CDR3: TGTGCCAGCAGTGTGGCTAGCGGGGGGGGTACGCAGTATTTT. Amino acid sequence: CASSVASGGGTQYF.

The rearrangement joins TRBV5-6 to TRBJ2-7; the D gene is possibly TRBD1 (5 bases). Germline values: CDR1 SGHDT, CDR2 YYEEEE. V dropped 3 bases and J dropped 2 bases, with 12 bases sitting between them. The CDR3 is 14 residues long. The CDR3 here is CASSSATVPYEQYF. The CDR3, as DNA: TGTGCCAGCAGCTCTGCGACAGTTCCCTACGAGCAGTACTTC.

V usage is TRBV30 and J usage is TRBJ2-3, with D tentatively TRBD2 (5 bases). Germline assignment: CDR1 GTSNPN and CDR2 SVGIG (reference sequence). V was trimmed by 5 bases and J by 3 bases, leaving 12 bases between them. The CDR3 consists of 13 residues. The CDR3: CAWGGRRTDTQYF. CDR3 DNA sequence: TGTGCCTGGGGCGGGCGTCGGACAGATACGCAGTATTTT.